Listed below are T cell receptor beta chains from one sample, sequenced in a study of response to subunit inactivated influenza vaccine. TCRdb processed the RT-PCR reads anew with MiXCR; each CDR3 protein has one entry. The sample carries under 550,000 distinct CDR3 sequences, approximately 7.7% recorded once. The sample here was PBMCs from blood, taken about 23 months after vaccination. The origin of the receptors is a man between 50 and 75 years old who received an inactivated influenza vaccine. Both conserved end residues are part of each CDR3. D genes are given only for firm matches. Clone size is given for some rows only: seen once, a few or many times, or a class if the clone is expanded.

v_call: TRBV5-1
clone_size: .
cdr3_length: 14
j_call: TRBJ2-1
d_call: .
cdr3_nt: TGCGCCAGCAGCCCCTGGGCGGAGGGGCATGAGCAGTTCTTC
cdr3_aa: CASSPWAEGHEQFF

v_call: TRBV6-2/TRBV6-3
clone_size: .
cdr3_length: 15
j_call: TRBJ2-1
d_call: .
cdr3_nt: TGTGCCAGCAGTCGCGCGGGGGCCCTTTACAATGAGCAGTTCTTC
cdr3_aa: CASSRAGALYNEQFF

v_call: TRBV6-1
clone_size: few
cdr3_length: 15
j_call: TRBJ1-2
d_call: .
cdr3_nt: TGTGCCAGCAGTGAACTGGGGGGCGTCAACTATGGCTACACCTTC
cdr3_aa: CASSELGGVNYGYTF

v_call: TRBV19
clone_size: few
cdr3_length: 17
j_call: TRBJ2-4
d_call: TRBD2
cdr3_nt: TGTGCCAGTAGTAACTTGATGGGGGGGGACGCCAAAAACATTCAGTACTTC
cdr3_aa: CASSNLMGGDAKNIQYF

v_call: TRBV4-1
clone_size: many
cdr3_length: 15
j_call: TRBJ1-2
d_call: .
cdr3_nt: TGCGCCAGCAGCCTACCTTTGGCCAGGGGACATGGCTACACCTTC
cdr3_aa: CASSLPLARGHGYTF

v_call: TRBV7-2
clone_size: few
cdr3_length: 15
j_call: TRBJ2-5
d_call: .
cdr3_nt: TGTGCCAGCAGCTTAGCGCGTCAACAGTCGGAGACCCAGTACTTC
cdr3_aa: CASSLARQQSETQYF

v_call: TRBV11-1
clone_size: many
cdr3_length: 15
j_call: TRBJ2-5
d_call: TRBD2
cdr3_nt: TGTGCCAGCAGCCATAGCGGGAGGGCCGGGAAGACCCAGTACTTC
cdr3_aa: CASSHSGRAGKTQYF

v_call: TRBV20-1
clone_size: few
cdr3_length: 14
j_call: TRBJ2-1
d_call: TRBD1
cdr3_nt: TGCAGTGCCGACGGACAGGGGGTCTGGAATGAGCAGTTCTTC
cdr3_aa: CSADGQGVWNEQFF

v_call: TRBV13
clone_size: many
cdr3_length: 18
j_call: TRBJ2-1
d_call: TRBD2
cdr3_nt: TGTGCCAGCAGCCCCGAAACCTTAGCGGGAGGGGCCTACAATGAGCAGTTCTTC
cdr3_aa: CASSPETLAGGAYNEQFF

v_call: TRBV7-9
clone_size: .
cdr3_length: 13
j_call: TRBJ1-1
d_call: TRBD1
cdr3_nt: TGTGCCAGCAGGGGACAGAGAAGGGTTGAAGCTTTCTTT
cdr3_aa: CASRGQRRVEAFF

v_call: TRBV5-6
clone_size: .
cdr3_length: 11
j_call: TRBJ1-2
d_call: .
cdr3_nt: TGTGCCAGCAGCCCCGGGGTCCTCTACACCTTC
cdr3_aa: CASSPGVLYTF

v_call: TRBV7-8
clone_size: .
cdr3_length: 14
j_call: TRBJ2-3
d_call: .
cdr3_nt: TGTGCCAGCAGCTTAGTCGCCGCGGGAGATACGCAGTATTTT
cdr3_aa: CASSLVAAGDTQYF

v_call: TRBV6-1
clone_size: .
cdr3_length: 13
j_call: TRBJ2-2
d_call: TRBD1
cdr3_nt: TGTGCCAGCAGGGGACAGGGGATCGGGGAGCTGTTTTTT
cdr3_aa: CASRGQGIGELFF

v_call: TRBV9
clone_size: many
cdr3_length: 16
j_call: TRBJ2-3
d_call: TRBD2
cdr3_nt: TGTGCCAGCAGCGTAGCCCTAGCGGGAGGTCCAGATACGCAGTATTTT
cdr3_aa: CASSVALAGGPDTQYF

v_call: TRBV3-1
clone_size: .
cdr3_length: 16
j_call: TRBJ2-2
d_call: TRBD1
cdr3_nt: TGTGCCAGCAGCCAAGGTCCAGGGGGCTTATCCGGGGAGCTGTTTTTT
cdr3_aa: CASSQGPGGLSGELFF

v_call: TRBV20-1
clone_size: .
cdr3_length: 15
j_call: TRBJ2-3
d_call: .
cdr3_nt: TGCAGTGCTAGAAAGGTGGCGGGGACCCCAGATACGCAGTATTTT
cdr3_aa: CSARKVAGTPDTQYF

v_call: TRBV5-1
clone_size: .
cdr3_length: 15
j_call: TRBJ2-1
d_call: TRBD2
cdr3_nt: TGCGCCAGCAGCTTGGCTAGCGGGAGGGACAATGAGCAGTTCTTC
cdr3_aa: CASSLASGRDNEQFF

v_call: TRBV4-3
clone_size: few
cdr3_length: 15
j_call: TRBJ1-5
d_call: .
cdr3_nt: TGCGCCAGCAGCCAAGAAGGGGCAGGCAATCAGCCCCAGCATTTT
cdr3_aa: CASSQEGAGNQPQHF

v_call: TRBV28
clone_size: few
cdr3_length: 15
j_call: TRBJ2-2
d_call: .
cdr3_nt: TGTGCCAGCAGGGAACCAGGTTCGAACACCGGGGAGCTGTTTTTT
cdr3_aa: CASREPGSNTGELFF

v_call: TRBV28
clone_size: .
cdr3_length: 21
j_call: TRBJ2-2
d_call: .
cdr3_nt: TGTGCCAGCAGTTTTTTTCCGTCCCGCAGCCAGGGTCGGGCGAACACCGGGGAGCTGTTTTTT
cdr3_aa: CASSFFPSRSQGRANTGELFF

v_call: TRBV10-3
clone_size: many
cdr3_length: 16
j_call: TRBJ2-7
d_call: .
cdr3_nt: TGTGCCATCAGTGACCATAGCCGGGACACTTCCTACGAGCAGCACTTC
cdr3_aa: CAISDHSRDTSYEQHF

v_call: TRBV6-1
clone_size: .
cdr3_length: 14
j_call: TRBJ2-7
d_call: .
cdr3_nt: TGTGCCAGCAGTCAGGAGGGGGGTAGGTACGAGCAGTACTTC
cdr3_aa: CASSQEGGRYEQYF

v_call: TRBV11-2
clone_size: few
cdr3_length: 15
j_call: TRBJ2-2
d_call: TRBD1
cdr3_nt: TGTGCCAGCAGAAGACAGGGGGCGAGCACCGGGGAGCTGTTTTTT
cdr3_aa: CASRRQGASTGELFF